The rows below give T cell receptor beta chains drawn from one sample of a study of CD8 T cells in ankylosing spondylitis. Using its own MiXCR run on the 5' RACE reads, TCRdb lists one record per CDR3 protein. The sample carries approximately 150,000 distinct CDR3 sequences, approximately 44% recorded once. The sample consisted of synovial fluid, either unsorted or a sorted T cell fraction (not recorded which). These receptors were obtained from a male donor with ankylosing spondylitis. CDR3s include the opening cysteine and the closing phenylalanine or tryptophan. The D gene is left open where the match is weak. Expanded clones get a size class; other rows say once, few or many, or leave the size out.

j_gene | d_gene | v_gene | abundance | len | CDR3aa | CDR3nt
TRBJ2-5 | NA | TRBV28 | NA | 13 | CASSPGTRETQYF | TGTGCCAGCAGTCCCGGGACCCGAGAGACCCAGTACTTC
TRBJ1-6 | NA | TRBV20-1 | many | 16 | CSAGRDGLLGDSPLHF | TGCAGTGCTGGAAGGGACGGTCTACTCGGGGATTCACCCCTCCACTTT
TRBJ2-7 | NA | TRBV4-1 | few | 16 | CASSQDLGWRPYEQYF | TGCGCCAGCAGCCAAGACCTAGGGTGGAGACCCTACGAGCAGTACTTC
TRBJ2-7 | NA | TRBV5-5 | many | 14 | CASSPDIHSYEQYF | TGTGCCAGCAGCCCGGACATTCACTCCTACGAGCAGTACTTC
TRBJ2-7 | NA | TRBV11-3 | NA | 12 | CASSLSRRVKYF | TGTGCCAGCAGCTTATCACGTAGGGTCAAGTACTTC
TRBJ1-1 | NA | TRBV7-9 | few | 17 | CASSLPSGRAGDTEAFF | TGTGCCAGCAGCTTACCGTCAGGGAGGGCGGGGGACACTGAAGCTTTCTTT
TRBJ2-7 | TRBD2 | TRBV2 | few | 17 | CASSEGPRTSGTYEQYF | TGTGCCAGCAGTGAAGGGCCCCGGACTAGCGGAACCTACGAGCAGTACTTC
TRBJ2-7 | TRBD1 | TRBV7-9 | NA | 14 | CASSSKDRAYEQYF | TGTGCCAGCAGCTCCAAGGACAGGGCCTACGAGCAGTACTTC
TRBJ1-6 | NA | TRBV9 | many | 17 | CASSVSGNPGPYSPLHF | TGTGCCAGCAGCGTATCGGGTAACCCCGGACCGTATTCACCCCTCCACTTT
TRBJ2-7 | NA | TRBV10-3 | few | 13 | CAIKKLRGNEQYF | TGTGCCATCAAGAAACTGCGGGGAAACGAGCAGTACTTC
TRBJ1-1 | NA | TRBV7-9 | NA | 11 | CASSFLSEAFF | TGTGCCAGCAGCTTCTTATCTGAAGCTTTCTTT
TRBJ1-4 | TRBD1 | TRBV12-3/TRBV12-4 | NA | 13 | CASSPQGAEKLFF | TGTGCCAGCAGTCCACAGGGGGCGGAAAAACTGTTTTTT
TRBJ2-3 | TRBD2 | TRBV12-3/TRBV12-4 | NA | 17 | CASRSLERGGATDTQYF | TGTGCCAGCAGATCCTTGGAGCGGGGGGGAGCCACAGATACGCAGTATTTT
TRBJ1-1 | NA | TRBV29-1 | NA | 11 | CSVEHGTEAFF | TGCAGCGTTGAACACGGCACTGAAGCTTTCTTT
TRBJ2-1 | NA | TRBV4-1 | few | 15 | CASSQDPGHLNEQFF | TGCGCCAGCAGCCAGGACCCGGGACACCTGAATGAGCAGTTCTTC
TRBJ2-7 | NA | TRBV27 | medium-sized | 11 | CASSPSYEQYF | TGTGCCAGCAGTCCATCCTACGAGCAGTACTTC
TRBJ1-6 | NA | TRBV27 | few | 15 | CASSLSPDQARPLHF | TGTGCCAGCAGTTTATCGCCCGACCAGGCGAGACCCCTCCACTTT
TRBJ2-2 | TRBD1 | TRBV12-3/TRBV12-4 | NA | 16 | CASSFGGQVNTGELFF | TGTGCCAGCAGTTTTGGGGGACAGGTGAACACCGGGGAGCTGTTTTTT
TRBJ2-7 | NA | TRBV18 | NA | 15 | CASSPFLGTRYEQYF | TGTGCCAGCTCACCATTCCTTGGGACACGCTACGAGCAGTACTTC
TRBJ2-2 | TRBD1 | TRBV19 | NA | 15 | CASSRDSSGTGELFF | TGTGCCAGTAGTAGGGACAGCTCAGGAACCGGGGAGCTGTTTTTT
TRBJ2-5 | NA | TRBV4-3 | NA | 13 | CASSLEGRETQYF | TGCGCCAGCAGCCTGGAGGGGAGGGAGACCCAGTACTTC
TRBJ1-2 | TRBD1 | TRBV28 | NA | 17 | CASSFGVGQENVYGYTF | TGTGCCAGCAGTTTCGGCGTGGGACAGGAGAATGTCTATGGCTACACCTTC
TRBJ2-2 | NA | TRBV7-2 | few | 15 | CASSGLETNTGELFF | TGTGCCAGCAGTGGACTCGAGACGAACACCGGGGAGCTGTTTTTT
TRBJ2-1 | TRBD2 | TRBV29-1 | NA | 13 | CSVAGLSYNEQFF | TGCAGCGTCGCGGGACTAAGCTACAATGAGCAGTTCTTC
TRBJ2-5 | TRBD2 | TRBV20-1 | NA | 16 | CSARDDLAGPEETQYF | TGCAGTGCTAGAGATGACCTAGCGGGACCAGAGGAGACCCAGTACTTC
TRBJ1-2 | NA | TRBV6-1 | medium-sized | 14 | CASSEQGGGYGYTF | TGTGCCAGCAGCGAACAGGGTGGTGGCTATGGCTACACCTTC
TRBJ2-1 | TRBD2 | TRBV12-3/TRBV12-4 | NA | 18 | CASSPGLAGGKGTIEQFF | TGTGCCAGCAGCCCGGGACTAGCGGGGGGGAAGGGTACAATTGAGCAGTTCTTC
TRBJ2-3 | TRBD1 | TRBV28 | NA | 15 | CASSPQGDLTDTQYF | TGTGCCAGCAGTCCCCAGGGGGATCTCACAGATACGCAGTATTTT
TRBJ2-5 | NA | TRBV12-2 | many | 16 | CASRFIRDRGRETQYF | TGTGCAAGTCGCTTCATTAGGGACAGGGGGCGGGAGACCCAGTACTTC
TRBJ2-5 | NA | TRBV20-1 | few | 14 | CSASVQRVQETQYF | TGCAGTGCTAGCGTTCAGCGCGTACAAGAGACCCAGTACTTC
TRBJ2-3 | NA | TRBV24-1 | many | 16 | CATSEASDGFTDTQYF | TGTGCCACCAGTGAGGCTAGCGACGGATTCACAGATACGCAGTATTTT
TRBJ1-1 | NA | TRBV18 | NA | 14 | CASSPQGSGPEAFF | TGTGCCAGCTCACCCCAGGGGTCGGGCCCTGAAGCTTTCTTT
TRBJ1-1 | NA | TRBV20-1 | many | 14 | CSARDQYSGTEAFF | TGCAGTGCTAGAGATCAGTATTCAGGGACTGAAGCTTTCTTT
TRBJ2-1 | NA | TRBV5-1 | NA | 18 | CASSLLAGEVLSYNEQFF | TGCGCCAGCAGCTTGTTGGCAGGGGAGGTACTCTCCTACAATGAGCAGTTCTTC
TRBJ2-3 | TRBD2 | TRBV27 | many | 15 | CASSSGTSGTDTQYF | TGTGCCAGCAGCTCCGGGACTAGCGGCACAGATACGCAGTATTTT
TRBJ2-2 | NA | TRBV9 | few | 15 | CASSVRGSNTGELFF | TGTGCCAGCAGCGTAAGAGGATCGAACACCGGGGAGCTGTTTTTT
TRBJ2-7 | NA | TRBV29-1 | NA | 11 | CSVGHFYEQYF | TGCAGCGTTGGCCACTTCTACGAGCAGTACTTC
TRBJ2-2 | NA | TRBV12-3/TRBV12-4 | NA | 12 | CASSPLVGELFF | TGTGCCAGCAGTCCCCTAGTCGGGGAGCTGTTTTTT
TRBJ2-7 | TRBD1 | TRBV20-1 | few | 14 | CSASLRDRDYEQYF | TGCAGTGCCTCGCTCCGGGACAGGGACTACGAGCAGTACTTC
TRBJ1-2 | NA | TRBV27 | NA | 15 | CASSLGTPTNYGYTF | TGTGCCAGCAGTTTGGGGACACCTACTAACTATGGCTACACCTTC
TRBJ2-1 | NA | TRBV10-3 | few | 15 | CAISPRAGLGNEQFF | TGTGCCATCAGCCCCCGGGCCGGCCTGGGCAATGAGCAGTTCTTC
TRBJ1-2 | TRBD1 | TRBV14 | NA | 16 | CASSPAPGQGPYGYTF | TGTGCCAGCAGCCCCGCACCTGGACAGGGGCCCTATGGCTACACCTTC
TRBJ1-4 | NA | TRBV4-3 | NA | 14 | CASSQSPTNEKLFF | TGCGCCAGCAGCCAATCCCCAACTAATGAAAAACTGTTTTTT
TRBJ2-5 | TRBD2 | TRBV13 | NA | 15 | CASSLRLAGQETQYF | TGTGCCAGCAGCTTGAGACTAGCGGGTCAAGAGACCCAGTACTTC
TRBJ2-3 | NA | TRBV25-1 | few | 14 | CASRGTGWADTQYF | TGTGCCAGCCGTGGAACAGGGTGGGCAGATACGCAGTATTTT
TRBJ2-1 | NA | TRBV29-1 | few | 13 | CSVGAREDNEQFF | TGCAGCGTTGGGGCCAGGGAGGACAATGAGCAGTTCTTC
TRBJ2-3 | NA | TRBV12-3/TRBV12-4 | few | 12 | CASSFGMDTQYF | TGTGCCAGCAGTTTCGGCATGGATACGCAGTATTTT
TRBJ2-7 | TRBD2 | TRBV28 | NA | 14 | CASSFFSGNNEQYF | TGTGCCAGCAGTTTTTTTAGCGGGAACAACGAGCAGTACTTC
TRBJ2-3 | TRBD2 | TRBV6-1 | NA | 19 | CASSLVWVAGILGTDTQYF | TGTGCCAGCAGCCTCGTCTGGGTAGCGGGCATCCTGGGCACAGATACGCAGTATTTT
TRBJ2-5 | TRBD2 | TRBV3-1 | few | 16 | CASSQGLGLAGRCIYF | TGTGCCAGCAGCCAAGGTCTCGGACTAGCGGGGAGATGTATCTACTTC
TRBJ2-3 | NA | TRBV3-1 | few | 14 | CASSQETGTDTQYF | TGTGCCAGCAGCCAAGAGACCGGCACAGATACGCAGTATTTT
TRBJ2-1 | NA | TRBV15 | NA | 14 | CATSGDLAYNEQFF | TGTGCCACCAGCGGCGATCTGGCTTACAATGAGCAGTTCTTC
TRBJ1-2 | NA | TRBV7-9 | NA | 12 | CASSSGLGGYTF | TGTGCCAGCAGCTCCGGACTGGGTGGCTACACCTTC
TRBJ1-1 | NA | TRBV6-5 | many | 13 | CASSWREDTEAFF | TGTGCCAGCAGTTGGAGGGAGGACACTGAAGCTTTCTTT
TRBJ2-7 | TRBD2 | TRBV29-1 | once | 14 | CSVETEAGVDEQYF | TGCAGCGTTGAAACGGAAGCGGGAGTGGACGAGCAGTACTTC
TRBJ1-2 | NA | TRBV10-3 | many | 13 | CAISEPSSYGYTF | TGTGCCATCAGTGAACCCAGTTCTTATGGCTACACCTTC
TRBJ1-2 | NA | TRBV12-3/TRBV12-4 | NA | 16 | CASSSPGGEDRYGYTF | TGTGCCAGCAGTTCCCCGGGGGGGGAGGATCGGTATGGCTACACCTTC